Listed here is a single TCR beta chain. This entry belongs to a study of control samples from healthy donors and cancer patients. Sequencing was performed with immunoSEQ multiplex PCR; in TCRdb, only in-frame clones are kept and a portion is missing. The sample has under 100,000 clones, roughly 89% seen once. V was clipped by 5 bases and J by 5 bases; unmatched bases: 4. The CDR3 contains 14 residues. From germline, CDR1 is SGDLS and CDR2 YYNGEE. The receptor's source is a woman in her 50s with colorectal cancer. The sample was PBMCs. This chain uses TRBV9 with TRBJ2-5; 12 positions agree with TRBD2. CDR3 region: CASSASGREETQYF. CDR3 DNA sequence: TGTGCCAGCAGTGCTAGCGGGAGGGAGGAGACCCAGTACTTC.